This passage covers 20 T cell receptor beta chains from one sample sequenced in a study of blood T cell repertoires in COVID-19. This table comes from immunoSEQ multiplex PCR, and its TCRdb copy is limited to in-frame clones, with some not included. The table has hundreds of thousands of clones, about nine tenths seen once; the top ten hold under 2.5%. Specimen: PBMCs or T cells enriched from blood (not recorded which). Receptors originate from a woman between 18 and 29 years old who had recovered from COVID-19.

The chain links TRBV12-1 to TRBJ2-5; the table's D call, TRBD2, was not checked against the DNA. TRBV12-1 is a pseudogene. There are 13 residues in the CDR3. The CDR3 is CASSLAGVETQYF. In nucleotides, the CDR3 is TGTGCCAGCAGCTTGGCGGGGGTTGAGACCCAGTACTTC.

The V and J genes are TRBV11-2 and TRBJ1-6; D is undetermined. The CDR3 covers 13 residues. In germline, CDR1 is SGHAT, CDR2 FQNNGV. Trimming took 3 bases from V and 8 from J, leaving 8 bases between them. In DNA, the CDR3 is TGTGCCAGCAGCTTTTTGGAGGATTCACCCCTCCACTTT. Its translation: CASSFLEDSPLHF.

The rearrangement uses TRBV27 and TRBJ2-1; TRBD2 aligns across 10 bases. CDR1 MNHEY and CDR2 SMNVEV come from the germline V gene (reference sequence). The J segment lost 15 bases and the V segment lost 3 bases, leaving 5 bases of the junction unmatched. This CDR3 spans 12 amino acids. CDR3 DNA: TGTGCCAGCAGTTTCCAGCGGGAGGGCTTGTTCTTC. Protein: CASSFQREGLFF.

This clone was recorded a few times. This chain joins TRBV9 and TRBJ1-1; D may be TRBD1 (5 bases). The ends were cut back, 7 bases at V and 4 bases at J, with 20 bases in the middle. The CDR3 covers 15 residues. Germline CDR1 SGDLS, CDR2 YYNGEE. CDR3 amino acids: CASRSGGGSGTEAFF. In DNA form, the CDR3 reads TGTGCCAGCCGATCTGGCGGGGGATCGGGCACTGAAGCTTTCTTT.

The rearrangement uses TRBV6-8 and TRBJ2-5; 8 positions agree with TRBD1. After removal of 2 bases from V and 4 bases from J, the junction contained 27 bases not matched to a gene. Germline loops: CDR1 MNHGY, CDR2 SAAAGT. The CDR3 runs to 22 residues. CDR3 in DNA: TGTGCCAGCAGTTACCAGGACAGGGTTCCTTTCCCTGGACGCTGGCGCCCAGAGACCCAGTACTTC. This encodes CASSYQDRVPFPGRWRPETQYF.

This chain uses TRBV12-3 or TRBV12-4 with TRBJ2-1; D is unresolved. Trimming stripped 1 base from V and 4 bases from J, with 5 bases between. The CDR3 sequence is 13 residues long. The CDR3, as DNA: TGTGCCAGCAGTTTAGGAGTTTACAATGAGCAGTTCTTC. Protein: CASSLGVYNEQFF.

This chain links TRBV7-8 with TRBJ1-5; TRBD1 is a possible D gene (5 bases). The germline CDR1 and CDR2 sequences are SGHVS and FQNEAQ. This CDR3 comprises 18 residues. V was shortened by 0 bases and J by 1 base, with 16 bases between the two germline ends. CDR3 nucleotide sequence: TGTGCCAGCAGCTTAGCACCTCAGGGTTCTAAGAGCAATCAGCCCCAGCATTTT. This encodes CASSLAPQGSKSNQPQHF.

The chain combines TRBV9 with TRBJ1-4; D not resolved. Germline CDR1 reads SGDLS; CDR2 reads YYNGEE. V lost 0 bases and J lost 8, with 17 bases in between. The CDR3 loop spans 16 amino acids. The CDR3 loop is CASSVGGGQVGEKLFF. Written as DNA, the CDR3 is TGTGCCAGCAGCGTAGGAGGAGGGCAGGTGGGGGAAAAACTGTTTTTT.

V usage is TRBV9 and J usage is TRBJ1-2; unclear D gene. Germline CDR1 and CDR2: SGDLS and YYNGEE. The CDR3 consists of 13 residues. V lost 4 bases to trimming and J lost 6 bases, with 13 bases between them. CDR3 loop: CASSPWGGHGYTF. Here the CDR3 DNA reads TGTGCCAGCAGCCCGTGGGGAGGGCATGGCTACACCTTC.

This rearrangement joins TRBV11-2 to TRBJ2-1, with 7 positions matching TRBD1. Trimming took 3 bases from V and 6 from J; bases not matched to a gene: 14. CDR3 length: 17 residues. From germline, CDR1 is SGHAT and CDR2 FQNNGV. CDR3 protein: CASSLGLRGRVGNEQFF. In nucleotides, the CDR3 is TGTGCCAGCAGCTTGGGGTTGAGGGGGCGGGTTGGCAATGAGCAGTTCTTC.

This chain connects TRBV23-1 to TRBJ2-7; 8 bases align to TRBD1. TRBV23-1 is known as an ORF, though its function is uncertain. With V trimmed by 8 bases and J by 0 bases, 9 bases remained unmatched. The CDR3 is made up of 15 amino acids. CDR3: CASQGARGTSYEQYF. The CDR3 DNA sequence: TGCGCCAGCCAGGGGGCCCGGGGGACCTCCTACGAGCAGTACTTC.

The chain couples TRBV25-1 to TRBJ1-2; perhaps TRBD1 as D (5 bases). V gave up 4 bases and J gave up 4 bases, with 16 bases separating them. Germline CDR1 reads MGHDK; CDR2 reads SYGVNS. The CDR3 consists of 15 residues. This CDR3 is CASSAPGREGYGYTF. The CDR3 DNA follows: TGTGCCAGCAGTGCCCCCGGCAGGGAGGGCTATGGCTACACCTTC.

The J gene is TRBJ1-2, the V gene TRBV5-1, with 7 bases fitting TRBD1. V was clipped by 1 base and J by 2 bases; unmatched bases: 5. The CDR3 covers 15 residues. The germline gives CDR1 SGHRS, CDR2 YFSETQ. The CDR3 coding sequence is TGCGCCAGCAGCTTGACAGGGGCATTAAACTATGGCTACACCTTC. It yields the protein CASSLTGALNYGYTF.

The chain carries TRBV11-1 and TRBJ2-7; TRBD1 is a possible D gene (6 bases). The V gene's germline CDR1 is SGHAT and CDR2 FQDESV (reference sequence). V gave up 6 bases and J gave up 2 bases, with 11 bases separating them. The CDR3 sequence is 13 residues long. The DNA of the CDR3 is TGTGCCAGCAGTTACAGGGCTACCTACGAGCAGTACTTC. Translating gives CASSYRATYEQYF.

The chain couples TRBV7-3 to TRBJ2-5; D not certain. Between the trimmed V and J ends, which lost 0 bases and 2 bases, there was a span of 4 bases. This CDR3 region has 13 residues. Germline V gene data show CDR1 as SGHTA and CDR2 as FQGTGA. The CDR3 DNA is TGTGCCAGCAGCTTAACGAGGCAAGAGACCCAGTACTTC. This codes for CASSLTRQETQYF.

The chain carries TRBV5-1 and TRBJ1-2, with a tentative D call TRBD1 (6 bases). Germline V CDR1 and CDR2: SGHRS, YFSETQ. Trimming pared 0 bases from V and 7 bases from J, leaving 10 bases between. The CDR3 is 13 amino acids. CDR3 region: CASSLGQALGYTF. The CDR3 nucleotides read TGCGCCAGCAGCTTGGGACAGGCCCTTGGCTACACCTTC.

This chain joins TRBV4-1 and TRBJ1-3; a weak D match, TRBD1 (5 bases). CDR3 length: 16 amino acids. V was shortened by 0 bases and J by 0 bases, with 9 bases between the two germline ends. Germline values: CDR1 MGHRA, CDR2 YSYEKL. CDR3 sequence: CASSQDIRVSGNTIYF. The CDR3 DNA sequence: TGCGCCAGCAGCCAAGATATCAGGGTCTCTGGAAACACCATATATTTT.

In this sample, this clone turned up a few times. This sequence joins TRBV15 and TRBJ1-4; 9 bases agree with TRBD1. V trimming: 1 base; J trimming: 8 bases; junction bases outside the gene matches: 5. CDR1 is LNHNV and CDR2 is YYDKDF in the germline V gene (reference sequence). The CDR3 sequence is 15 residues long. The CDR3 sequence: CATSRGGQGGEKLFF. As DNA, the CDR3 is TGTGCCACCAGCAGAGGGGGACAGGGAGGGGAAAAACTGTTTTTT.

The chain has TRBV11-3 and TRBJ2-7; possible D gene TRBD1, 5 bases. Trimming cost V 3 bases and J 2 bases, with 11 bases left between them. This CDR3 comprises 14 residues. Germline loops: CDR1 SGHNT, CDR2 YENEEA. The CDR3 bases are TGTGCCAGCAGCTTCTGGCAGGGAACCTACGAGCAGTACTTC. As protein: CASSFWQGTYEQYF.

V is TRBV7-9 and J is TRBJ1-2; D gene ambiguous. The CDR3 is 12 amino acids. The germline gives CDR1 SEHNR, CDR2 FQNEAQ (reference sequence). The V end was cut by 1 base, the J end by 5 bases, with 5 bases between. In DNA form, the CDR3 reads TGTGCCAGCAGCTTAGGAGATTATGGCTACACCTTC. Translating gives CASSLGDYGYTF.